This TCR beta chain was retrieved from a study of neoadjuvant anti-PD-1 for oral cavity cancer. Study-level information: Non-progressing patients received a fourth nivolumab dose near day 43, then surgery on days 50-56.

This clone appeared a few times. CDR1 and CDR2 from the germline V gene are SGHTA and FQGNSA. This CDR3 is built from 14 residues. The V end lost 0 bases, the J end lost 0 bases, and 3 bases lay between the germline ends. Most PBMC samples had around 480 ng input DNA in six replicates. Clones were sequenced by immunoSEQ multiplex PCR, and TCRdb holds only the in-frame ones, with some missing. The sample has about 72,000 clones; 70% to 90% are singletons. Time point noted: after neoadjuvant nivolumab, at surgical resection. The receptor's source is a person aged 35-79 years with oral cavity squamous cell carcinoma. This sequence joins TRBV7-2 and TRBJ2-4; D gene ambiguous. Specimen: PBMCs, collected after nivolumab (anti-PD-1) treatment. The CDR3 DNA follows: TGTGCCAGCAGCTTAGCGGGAGCCAAAAACATTCAGTACTTC. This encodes CASSLAGAKNIQYF.